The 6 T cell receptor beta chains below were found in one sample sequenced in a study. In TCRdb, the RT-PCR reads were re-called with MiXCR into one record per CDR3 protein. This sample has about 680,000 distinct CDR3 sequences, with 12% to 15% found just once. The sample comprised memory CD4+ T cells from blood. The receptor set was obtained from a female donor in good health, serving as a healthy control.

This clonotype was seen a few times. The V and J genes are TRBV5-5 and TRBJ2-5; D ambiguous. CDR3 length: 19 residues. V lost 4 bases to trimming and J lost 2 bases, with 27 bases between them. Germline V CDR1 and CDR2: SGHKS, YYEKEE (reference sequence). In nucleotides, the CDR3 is TGTGCCAGCAGCGACCCCTGGGCGAGTGGGTCTATCGTACAAGAGACCCAGTACTTC. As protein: CASSDPWASGSIVQETQYF.

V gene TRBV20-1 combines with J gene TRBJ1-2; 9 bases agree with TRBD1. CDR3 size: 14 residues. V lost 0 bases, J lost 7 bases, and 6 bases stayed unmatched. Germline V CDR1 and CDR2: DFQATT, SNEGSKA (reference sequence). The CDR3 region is CSARDDRTGVGYTF. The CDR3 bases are TGCAGTGCTAGAGATGATAGGACAGGGGTTGGCTACACCTTC.

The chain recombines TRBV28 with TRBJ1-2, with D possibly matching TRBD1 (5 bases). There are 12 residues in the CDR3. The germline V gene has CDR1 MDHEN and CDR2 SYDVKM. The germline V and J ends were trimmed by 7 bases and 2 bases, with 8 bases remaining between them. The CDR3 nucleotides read TGTGCCAGCAAGAACAGGAACTATGGCTACACCTTC. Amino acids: CASKNRNYGYTF.

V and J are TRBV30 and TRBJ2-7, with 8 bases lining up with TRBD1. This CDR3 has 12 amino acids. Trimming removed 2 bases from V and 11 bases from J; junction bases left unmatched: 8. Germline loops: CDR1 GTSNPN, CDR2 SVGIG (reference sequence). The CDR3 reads CAWSRQGALEYF. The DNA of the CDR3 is TGTGCCTGGAGTAGGCAGGGGGCATTGGAGTACTTC.

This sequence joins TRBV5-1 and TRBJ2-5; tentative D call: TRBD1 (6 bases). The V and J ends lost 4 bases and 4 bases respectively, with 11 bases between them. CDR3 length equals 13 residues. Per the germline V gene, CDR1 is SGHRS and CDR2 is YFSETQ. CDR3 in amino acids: CASSVQGTETQYF. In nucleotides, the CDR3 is TGCGCCAGCAGCGTACAGGGTACAGAGACCCAGTACTTC.

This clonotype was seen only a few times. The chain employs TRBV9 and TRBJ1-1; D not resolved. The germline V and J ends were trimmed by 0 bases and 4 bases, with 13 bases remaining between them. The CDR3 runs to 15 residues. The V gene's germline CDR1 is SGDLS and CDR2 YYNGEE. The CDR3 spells CASSVESFRGTEAFF. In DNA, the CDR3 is TGTGCCAGCAGCGTAGAGTCGTTCCGGGGCACTGAAGCTTTCTTT.